Reported below is one T cell receptor (beta chain). Its antigen is undetermined. Generated by immunoSEQ multiplex PCR, the TCRdb table keeps only in-frame clones and is missing some. Of under 150,000 clones in the sample, roughly nine tenths were seen once. The germline CDR1 and CDR2 sequences are LNHNV and YYDKDF (reference sequence). V lost 6 bases to trimming and J lost 3 bases; unmatched junction nucleotides: 12. The CDR3 loop spans 17 amino acids. The sample originates from a study of T cell responses to AZD1222 COVID-19 vaccine. Study-level results: The number of AZD1222 recipients seropositive at baseline was only 5 to 7. After the peak T cell response, and only then, were repertoires sampled.

Sample: peripheral blood, taken 28 days after the second AZD1222 dose. The rearrangement uses TRBV15 and TRBJ2-1; 9 nucleotides match TRBD2. This receptor was obtained from an adult who received the AZD1222 COVID-19 vaccine. The CDR3 DNA sequence: TGTGCCACCAGGGCCAGCGGGGGGCCGAGGGGCTACAATGAGCAGTTCTTC. This translates into CATRASGGPRGYNEQFF.